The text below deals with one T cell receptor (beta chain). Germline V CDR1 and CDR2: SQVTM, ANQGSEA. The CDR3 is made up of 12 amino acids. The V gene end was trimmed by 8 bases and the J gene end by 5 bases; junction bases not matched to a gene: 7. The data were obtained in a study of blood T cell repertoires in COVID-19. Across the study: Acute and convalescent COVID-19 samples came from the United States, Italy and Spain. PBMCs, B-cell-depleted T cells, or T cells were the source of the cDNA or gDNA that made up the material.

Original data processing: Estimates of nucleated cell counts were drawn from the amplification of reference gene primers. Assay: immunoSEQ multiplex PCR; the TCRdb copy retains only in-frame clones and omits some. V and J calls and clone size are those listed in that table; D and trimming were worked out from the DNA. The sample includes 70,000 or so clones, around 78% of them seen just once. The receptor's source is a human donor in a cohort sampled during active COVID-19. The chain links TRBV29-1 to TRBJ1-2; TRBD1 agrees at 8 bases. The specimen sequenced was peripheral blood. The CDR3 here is CSSDRGGYGYTF. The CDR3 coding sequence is TGCAGCTCTGACAGGGGAGGTTATGGCTACACCTTC.